Below are 18 T cell receptor beta chains sequenced from a single sample in a study of STAT3 mutations in large granular lymphocyte leukemia. Study conclusions and caveats: Every T-LGLL patient had at least one immunodominant TCRbeta clonotype.

TCRdb keeps only in-frame clones here, not all; method: immunoSEQ multiplex PCR. Of around 5,000 clones listed, over 75% are singletons. Antigen specificity for these receptors is unknown. Sequenced: PBMCs. All receptors come from a human donor with T large granular lymphocyte leukemia. Some clones in this sample may be carry-over from other donors' samples.

The chain carries TRBV7-2 and TRBJ2-2; 7 bases agree with TRBD2. V shed 2 bases, J shed 5 bases, and the junction held 8 bases outside the gene matches. CDR1 is SGHTA, CDR2 FQGNSA, per germline. The CDR3 has 16 residues. The CDR3 DNA reads TGTGCCAGCAGCTTATTCGGCGGGAGCCGGACCGGGGAGCTGTTTTTT. This translates into CASSLFGGSRTGELFF.

V gene TRBV5-4 combines with J gene TRBJ1-5; no reliable D call. Per germline, CDR1 SGHNT and CDR2 YYREEE (reference sequence). The CDR3 contains 13 residues. Trimming shortened V by 0 bases and J by 9 bases, and 10 bases separated the two germline ends. The CDR3 bases are TGTGCCAGCAGCTTGGGCGGCTTGGGGCCCCAGCATTTT. Translation gives CASSLGGLGPQHF.

V gene TRBV7-9 combines with J gene TRBJ2-1, with 13 bases matching TRBD2. Germline V CDR1 and CDR2: SEHNR, FQNEAQ (reference sequence). CDR3 length equals 15 residues. With V trimmed by 4 bases and J by 9 bases, 6 bases remained unmatched. The CDR3 nucleotides are TGTGCCAGCAGCTCCACTAGCGGGAGGGCTGGTGAGCAGTTCTTC. Protein sequence: CASSSTSGRAGEQFF. Combining the CDR3 with reference TRBV7-9 and TRBJ2-1 gives the whole variable domain DTGVSQNPRHKITKRGQNVTFRCDPISEHNRLYWYRQTLGQGPEFLTYFQNEAQLEKSRLLSDRFSAERPKGSFSTLEIQRTEQGDSAMYLCASSSTSGRAGEQFFGPGTRLTVL.

The rearrangement links TRBV28 to TRBJ2-3; 9 positions agree with TRBD2. The CDR3 contains 18 residues. Germline V lookup: CDR1 MDHEN, CDR2 SYDVKM. V dropped 5 bases and J dropped 6; count of bases not matched to a gene: 18. The CDR3 here is CASSGAGWAGGPMDTQYF. As DNA, the CDR3 is TGTGCCAGCAGTGGGGCAGGCTGGGCGGGGGGGCCCATGGATACGCAGTATTTT.

The gene calls are TRBV6-1 and TRBJ1-1, with D possibly being TRBD1 (5 bases). With 7 bases removed from V and 4 bases from J, the gap between germline ends came to 16 bases. Looked up from germline, CDR1 is MNHNS and CDR2 is SASEGT. The CDR3 runs to 14 residues. CDR3 in DNA: TGTGCCAGCACCTCAGGTGGGGGTATCACTGAAGCTTTCTTT. It yields the protein CASTSGGGITEAFF.

The J gene is TRBJ1-5, the V gene TRBV6-1, with D unresolved. Trimming cost V 4 bases and J 4 bases, with 8 bases left between them. The CDR3 is made up of 13 amino acids. CDR1 and CDR2 (germline): MNHNS, SASEGT. For the CDR3, the DNA is TGTGCCAGCAGTGTGAGTCTGAATCAGCCCCAGCATTTT. It codes for CASSVSLNQPQHF.

This clone was found once. The chain has TRBV6-5 and TRBJ1-5, with D unresolved. This CDR3 comprises 13 residues. The germline V gene encodes CDR1 MNHEY and CDR2 SVGAGI. V was trimmed by 5 bases and J by 6 bases, leaving 11 bases between them. Written as DNA, the CDR3 is TGTGCCAGCAGTAGTCCGGACGGTCAGCCCCAGCATTTT. Protein product: CASSSPDGQPQHF.

The gene calls are TRBV19 and TRBJ2-7, with D tentatively TRBD1 (5 bases). The CDR3 covers 14 residues. The V end lost 5 bases, the J end lost 2 bases, and 13 bases lay between the germline ends. Germline lookup yields CDR1 LNHDA and CDR2 SQIVND (reference sequence). The CDR3 sequence is CASSPDIRPYEQYF. As DNA, the CDR3 is TGTGCCAGTAGTCCGGACATCCGCCCCTACGAGCAGTACTTC.

V gene TRBV28 combines with J gene TRBJ1-6; TRBD1 might be the D (5 bases). Germline lookup yields CDR1 MDHEN and CDR2 SYDVKM. Trimming stripped 2 bases from V and 6 bases from J, with 11 bases between. The CDR3 is made up of 15 amino acids. The CDR3 region is CASSLVSGGNSPLHF. The CDR3 DNA sequence: TGTGCCAGCAGTTTAGTGTCGGGGGGTAATTCACCCCTCCACTTT. The entire variable domain, with the rest obtained from reference TRBV28 and TRBJ1-6, is as follows: DVKVTQSSRYLVKRTGEKVFLECVQDMDHENMFWYRQDPGLGLRLIYFSYDVKMKEKGDIPEGYSVSREKKERFSLILESASTNQTSMYLCASSLVSGGNSPLHFGNGTRLTVT.

The rearrangement links TRBV6-5 to TRBJ1-2; TRBD1 matches at 10 bases. The germline V gene encodes CDR1 MNHEY and CDR2 SVGAGI. The J segment lost 4 bases and the V segment lost 0 bases, leaving 2 bases of the junction unmatched. CDR3 length: 15 residues. This CDR3 is CASSYSTGGLYGYTF. CDR3 DNA sequence: TGTGCCAGCAGTTACTCGACAGGGGGCCTCTATGGCTACACCTTC.

The chain links TRBV27 to TRBJ1-2; TRBD1 is a possible D gene (5 bases). Germline CDR1 reads MNHEY; CDR2 reads SMNVEV (reference sequence). Between the trimmed V and J ends, which lost 5 bases and 7 bases, there was a span of 17 bases. The CDR3 sequence is 14 residues long. The CDR3 sequence is CASSGATRKGGYTF. The CDR3 DNA is TGTGCCAGCAGTGGGGCAACAAGAAAAGGTGGCTACACCTTC.

The rearrangement links TRBV7-2 to TRBJ2-1; the match to TRBD1 covers 11 bases. The J segment lost 5 bases and the V segment lost 6 bases, leaving 6 bases of the junction unmatched. This CDR3 is 15 amino acids long. Germline V lookup: CDR1 SGHTA, CDR2 FQGNSA. CDR3 bases: TGTGCCAGCAGACGCCGGACAGGGGGCGACAATGAGCAGTTCTTC. Protein: CASRRRTGGDNEQFF.

This chain links TRBV5-1 with TRBJ1-1; D perhaps matches TRBD1 (5 bases). V was trimmed by 1 base and J by 4 bases, leaving 17 bases between them. This CDR3 is built from 16 residues. Germline V CDR1 and CDR2: SGHRS, YFSETQ. The CDR3 reads CASSLQPVGGVTEAFF. CDR3 sequence (DNA): TGCGCCAGCAGCTTGCAGCCGGTCGGGGGGGTCACTGAAGCTTTCTTT.

This clone showed up just once. The chain is built from TRBV18 and TRBJ2-7; 11 nucleotides match TRBD1. J was trimmed by 7 bases and V by 6 bases; bases with no gene match: 8. Looked up from germline, CDR1 is KGHSH and CDR2 is LQKENI. This CDR3 is built from 14 residues. In nucleotides, the CDR3 is TGTGCCAGCTCCACGGGGACAGGGGGACTGGAGCAGTACGTC. Encoded protein: CASSTGTGGLEQYV.

The chain employs TRBV25-1 and TRBJ2-3; TRBD2 is a possible D gene (5 bases). The CDR3 has 15 residues. Germline V lookup: CDR1 MGHDK, CDR2 SYGVNS. V was clipped by 8 bases and J by 1 base, with 16 bases between them. The CDR3 is CASRRTGKGTDTQYF. The DNA for the CDR3 is TGTGCCAGCCGTCGGACCGGGAAGGGCACAGATACGCAGTATTTT. The full variable domain, with the rest looked up from reference TRBV25-1 and TRBJ2-3, is EADIYQTPRYLVIGTGKKITLECSQTMGHDKMYWYQQDPGMELHLIHYSYGVNSTEKGDLSSESTVSRIRTEHFPLTLESARPSHTSQYLCASRRTGKGTDTQYFGPGTRLTVL.

V usage is TRBV5-4 and J usage is TRBJ2-4; D is possibly TRBD2 (5 bases). The CDR3 is made up of 16 amino acids. Germline V gene data show CDR1 as SGHNT and CDR2 as YYREEE (reference sequence). V shed 0 bases and J shed 0 bases, with 10 bases lying between them. The DNA for the CDR3 is TGTGCCAGCAGCTTGGCCGGAGGAGCAGCCAAAAACATTCAGTACTTC. It is translated as CASSLAGGAAKNIQYF.

V usage is TRBV9 and J usage is TRBJ2-5; D call uncertain. Germline V CDR1 and CDR2: SGDLS, YYNGEE. There are 13 residues in the CDR3. V lost 0 bases to trimming and J lost 5 bases, with 8 bases between them. The CDR3 sequence is CASSVVPAETQYF. The CDR3 bases are TGTGCCAGCAGCGTAGTCCCTGCGGAGACCCAGTACTTC.

The chain joins TRBV6-5 to TRBJ2-3; a possible D gene is TRBD2 (5 bases). The ends were cut back, 7 bases at V and 2 bases at J, with 13 bases in the middle. The CDR3 totals 14 residues. Germline-derived CDR1 and CDR2 are MNHEY and SVGAGI. CDR3 bases: TGTGCCAGCAAAGCGGTCGGGAACACAGATACGCAGTATTTT. Translated: CASKAVGNTDTQYF.